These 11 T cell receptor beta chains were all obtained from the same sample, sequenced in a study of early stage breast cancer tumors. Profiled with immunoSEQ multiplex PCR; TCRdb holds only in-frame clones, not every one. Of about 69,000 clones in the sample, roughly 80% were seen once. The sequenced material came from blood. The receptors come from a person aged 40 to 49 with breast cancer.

The CDR3 DNA follows: TGTGCCAGCAGCAAAGCGGGTAAAACTCTTTACGAGCAGTACTTC. Translating gives CASSKAGKTLYEQYF. This chain links TRBV21-1 with TRBJ2-7. TRBV21-1 has pseudogene status. This CDR3 is built from 15 residues.

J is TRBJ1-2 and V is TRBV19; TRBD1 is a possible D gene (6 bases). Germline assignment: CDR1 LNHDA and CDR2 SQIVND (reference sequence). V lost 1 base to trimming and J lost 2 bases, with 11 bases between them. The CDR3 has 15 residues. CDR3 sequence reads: CASSIGGGANYGYTF. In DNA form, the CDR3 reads TGTGCCAGTAGTATAGGAGGGGGTGCGAACTATGGCTACACCTTC.

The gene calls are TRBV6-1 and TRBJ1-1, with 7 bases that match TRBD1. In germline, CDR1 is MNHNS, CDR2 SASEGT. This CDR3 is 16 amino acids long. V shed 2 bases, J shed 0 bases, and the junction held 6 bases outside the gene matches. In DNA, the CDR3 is TGTGCCAGCAGTGAATGGGATCAGGGGGTGAACACTGAAGCTTTCTTT. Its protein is CASSEWDQGVNTEAFF.

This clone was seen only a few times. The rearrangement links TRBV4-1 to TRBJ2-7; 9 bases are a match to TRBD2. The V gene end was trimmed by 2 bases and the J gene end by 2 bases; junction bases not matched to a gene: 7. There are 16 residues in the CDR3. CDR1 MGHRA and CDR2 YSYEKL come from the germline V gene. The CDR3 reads CASSQLGLASTYEQYF. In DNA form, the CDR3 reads TGCGCCAGCAGCCAACTCGGACTAGCGAGTACCTACGAGCAGTACTTC.

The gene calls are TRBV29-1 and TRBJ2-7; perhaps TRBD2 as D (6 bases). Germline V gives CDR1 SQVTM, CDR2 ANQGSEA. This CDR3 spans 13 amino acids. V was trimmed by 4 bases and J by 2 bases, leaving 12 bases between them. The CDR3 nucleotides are TGCAGCGTTGCTGGCGGGAAAACCTACGAGCAGTACTTC. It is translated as CSVAGGKTYEQYF.

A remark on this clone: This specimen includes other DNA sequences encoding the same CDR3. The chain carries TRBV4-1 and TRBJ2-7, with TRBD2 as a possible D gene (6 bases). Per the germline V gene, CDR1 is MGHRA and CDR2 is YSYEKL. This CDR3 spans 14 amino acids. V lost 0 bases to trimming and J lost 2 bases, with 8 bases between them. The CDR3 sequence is CASSQEEGPYEQYF. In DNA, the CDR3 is TGCGCCAGCAGCCAAGAGGAGGGGCCCTACGAGCAGTACTTC.

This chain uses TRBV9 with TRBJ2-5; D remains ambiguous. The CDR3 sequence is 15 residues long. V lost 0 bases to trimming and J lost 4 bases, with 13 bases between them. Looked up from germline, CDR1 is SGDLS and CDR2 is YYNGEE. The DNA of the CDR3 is TGTGCCAGCAGCGTAGGACCCGGGTCGGGAGAGACCCAGTACTTC. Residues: CASSVGPGSGETQYF.

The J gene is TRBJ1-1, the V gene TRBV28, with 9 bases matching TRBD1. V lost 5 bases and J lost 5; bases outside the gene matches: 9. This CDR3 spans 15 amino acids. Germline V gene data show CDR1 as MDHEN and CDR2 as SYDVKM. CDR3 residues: CASSTPGQGITEAFF. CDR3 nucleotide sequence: TGTGCCAGCAGTACGCCGGGACAGGGAATAACTGAAGCTTTCTTT.

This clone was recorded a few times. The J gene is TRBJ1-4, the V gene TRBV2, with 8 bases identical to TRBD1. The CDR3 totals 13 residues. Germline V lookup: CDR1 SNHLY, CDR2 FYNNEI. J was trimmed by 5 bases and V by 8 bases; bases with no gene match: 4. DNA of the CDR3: TGTGCCAGCCGCCGACAGGGGAATGAAAAACTGTTTTTT. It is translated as CASRRQGNEKLFF.

This CDR3 is CASSFTRGMNTQYF. CDR3 DNA sequence: TGTGCCAGCAGTTTCACCCGGGGGATGAATACGCAGTATTTT. The chain links TRBV27 to TRBJ2-3; D possibly corresponds to TRBD2 (6 bases). The CDR3 spans 14 residues. The germline V and J ends were trimmed by 3 bases and 7 bases, with 14 bases remaining between them. Germline CDR1 reads MNHEY; CDR2 reads SMNVEV (reference sequence).

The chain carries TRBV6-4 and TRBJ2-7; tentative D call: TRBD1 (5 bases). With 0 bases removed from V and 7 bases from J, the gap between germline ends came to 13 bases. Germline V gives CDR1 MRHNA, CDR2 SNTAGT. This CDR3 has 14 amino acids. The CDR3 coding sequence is TGTGCCAGCAGTGACTCAGGGGCAGGGCATGAGCAGTACTTC. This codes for CASSDSGAGHEQYF.